The 11 T cell receptor beta chains given below trace back to one sample, sequenced in a study of cytomegalovirus exposure and HLA in healthy donors. Profiled with immunoSEQ multiplex PCR; TCRdb holds only in-frame clones, not every one. The sample shows approximately 260,000 clones, roughly 86% of them seen only once. Sequences were obtained from PBMCs. These receptors all come from a woman aged 25 to 39 in good health and CMV-seropositive.

The rearrangement links TRBV2 to TRBJ2-5; a weak D match, TRBD2 (5 bases). The CDR3 extends over 12 amino acids. Germline CDR1 and CDR2: SNHLY and FYNNEI. The ends were cut back, 5 bases at V and 5 bases at J, with 9 bases in the middle. Here the CDR3 reads CASSYLAETQYF. The CDR3 DNA reads as TGTGCCAGCAGTTACTTAGCGGAGACCCAGTACTTC.

In DNA, the CDR3 is TGTGCCAGCAGCTTGTCCGGGCAAGAGACCCAGTACTTC. It yields the protein CASSLSGQETQYF. The rearrangement links TRBV7-9 to TRBJ2-5; D unresolved. Germline V CDR1 and CDR2: SEHNR, FQNEAQ (reference sequence). This CDR3 spans 13 amino acids. V lost 3 bases and J lost 2, with 7 bases in between.

The chain recombines TRBV7-2 with TRBJ2-1; 8 bases map to TRBD1. Germline V gene lookup returns CDR1 SGHTA and CDR2 FQGNSA. J lost 8 bases, V lost 6 bases, and 6 bases had no gene match. There are 13 residues in the CDR3. The CDR3 region has the DNA TGTGCCAGCAGTGAGGACAGGGTCGATGAGCAGTTCTTC. Its translation: CASSEDRVDEQFF.

In this sample, this clone turned up once. CDR3 sequence (DNA): TGTGCCAGCAGCCAGCTTGGGGGGACTAATGAAAAACTGTTTTTT. It encodes CASSQLGGTNEKLFF. The V call is TRBV5-6, the J call TRBJ1-4; a possible D gene is TRBD1 (5 bases). The CDR3 has 15 residues. The V end lost 4 bases, the J end lost 2 bases, and 12 bases lay between the germline ends. The germline V gene encodes CDR1 SGHDT and CDR2 YYEEEE.

This chain connects TRBV7-6 to TRBJ1-4; TRBD1 is a possible D gene (6 bases). The CDR3 runs to 13 residues. The V end lost 3 bases, the J end lost 13 bases, and 15 bases lay between the germline ends. Germline lookup yields CDR1 SGHVS and CDR2 FNYEAQ. The CDR3 is CASSLEQGLILFF. As DNA, the CDR3 is TGTGCCAGCAGCTTGGAGCAGGGGTTAATACTGTTTTTT.

This clone was counted a single time. The genes are TRBV11-3 and TRBJ1-1, with TRBD1 as a possible D gene (5 bases). Germline values: CDR1 SGHNT, CDR2 YENEEA. Trimming took off 2 bases at V and 12 bases at J, with 16 bases between the two ends. CDR3 length equals 13 residues. The CDR3 coding sequence is TGTGCCAGCAGCTTACAACACAGGTCCGGGTCTTTCTTT. Translation gives CASSLQHRSGSFF.

About this clone itself: The junction and the germline gene differ at one end; a read error may be behind it. At the DNA level, this CDR3 is encoded by other sequences in the same sample as well. The chain links TRBV29-1 to TRBJ2-7, with 12 positions matching TRBD1. This CDR3 comprises 17 residues. Germline V CDR1 and CDR2: SQVTM, ANQGSEA. The CDR3 DNA sequence: TGCAGCGTGGGGCCGGGACAGGGGGCGTCCCTAACCTACGAGCAGTATTTC. Translation gives CSVGPGQGASLTYEQYF.

This chain uses TRBV29-1 with TRBJ2-5; 7 bases match TRBD2. The length of the CDR3 is 13 residues. With V trimmed by 6 bases and J by 4 bases, 8 bases remained unmatched. Germline CDR1 and CDR2: SQVTM and ANQGSEA. The CDR3 spells CSVGGRGTETQYF. The CDR3 DNA reads as TGCAGCGTGGGGGGGAGGGGAACAGAGACCCAGTACTTC.

V usage is TRBV11-3 and J usage is TRBJ2-3; D remains unclear. V lost 4 bases, J lost 2 bases, and 7 bases lay in between. The CDR3 consists of 13 residues. Germline V gene sequence: CDR1 SGHNT, CDR2 YENEEA. The CDR3 reads CASSSPYTDTQYF. The CDR3 DNA sequence: TGTGCCAGCAGCTCCCCGTACACAGATACGCAGTATTTT. Looking up the rest from reference TRBV11-3 and TRBJ2-3 gives the full variable domain: EAGVVQSPRYKIIEKKQPVAFWCNPISGHNTLYWYLQNLGQGPELLIRYENEEAVDDSQLPKDRFSAERLKGVDSTLKIQPAELGDSAVYLCASSSPYTDTQYFGPGTRLTVL.

The chain couples TRBV5-4 to TRBJ1-2; 9 bases map to TRBD1. The CDR3 extends over 14 amino acids. V dropped 4 bases and J dropped 4; count of bases not matched to a gene: 5. The V gene's germline CDR1 is SGHNT and CDR2 YYREEE (reference sequence). DNA of the CDR3: TGTGCCAGCAGCCCTGGACAGGGGCTCTATGGCTACACCTTC. It codes for CASSPGQGLYGYTF.

V usage is TRBV7-9 and J usage is TRBJ1-3; 8 positions agree with TRBD1. There are 16 residues in the CDR3. After removal of 3 bases from V and 5 bases from J, the junction contained 9 bases not matched to a gene. Germline V gene lookup returns CDR1 SEHNR and CDR2 FQNEAQ (reference sequence). CDR3 loop: CASSLGDRFRRNTIYF. In nucleotides, the CDR3 is TGTGCCAGCAGCTTGGGGGACAGGTTTCGGCGAAACACCATATATTTT.